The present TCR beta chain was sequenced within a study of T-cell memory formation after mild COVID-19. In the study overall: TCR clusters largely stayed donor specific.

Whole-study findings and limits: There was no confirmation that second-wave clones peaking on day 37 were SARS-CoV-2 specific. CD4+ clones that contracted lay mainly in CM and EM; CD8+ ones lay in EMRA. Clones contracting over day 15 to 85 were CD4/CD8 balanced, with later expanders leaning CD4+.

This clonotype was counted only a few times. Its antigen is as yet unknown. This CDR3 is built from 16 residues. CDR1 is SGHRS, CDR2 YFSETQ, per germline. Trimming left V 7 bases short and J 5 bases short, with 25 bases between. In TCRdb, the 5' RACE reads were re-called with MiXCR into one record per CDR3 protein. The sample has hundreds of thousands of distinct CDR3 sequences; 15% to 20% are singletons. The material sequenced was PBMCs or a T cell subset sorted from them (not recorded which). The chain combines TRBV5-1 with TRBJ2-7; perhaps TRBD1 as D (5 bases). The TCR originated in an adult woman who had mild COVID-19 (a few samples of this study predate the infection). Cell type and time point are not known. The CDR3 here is CASGAWSTGRANEQYF. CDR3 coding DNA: TGCGCCAGCGGGGCATGGTCCACAGGCCGGGCAAACGAGCAGTACTTC.